The T cell receptor (beta chain) described here comes from a study of OX40 agonist ivuxolimab in advanced cancers. As for the study more broadly: Ivuxolimab, which targeted the costimulatory receptor OX40 (CD134), was an agonistic, fully human IgG2 monoclonal antibody. The point of sequencing TCRbeta in the periphery was to test whether ivuxolimab changed TCR sequence diversity and drove clonal T-cell expansion. Of the roughly 52 dose-escalation patients, hepatocellular carcinoma was present in 19, melanoma in roughly 15, renal cell carcinoma in 9 and head and neck cancer in 9. Prior anti-PD-1, anti-PD-L1 or anti-CTLA-4 therapy was permitted, and 40% to 50% of dose-escalation patients had received checkpoint inhibitors. In the dose-escalation cohort, 82.7% of patients were male, and the mean age was approximately 60 years, with a range of roughly 20 to 80. The monotherapy dose-escalation portion (N of about 47 patients) of the phase I ivuxolimab trial is reported in the paper. Intravenous ivuxolimab was administered to patients every 2 weeks at six dose levels: 0.01, 0.1, 0.3, 1.5, 3 and 10 mg/kg. Partial responses occurred in three dose-escalation patients, of whom one had hepatocellular carcinoma and two had cutaneous melanoma.

Points the paper makes about the study in general: In the 0.1-3.0 mg/kg groups, partial responders were among the patients with the lowest normalized peripheral clonal expansion, particularly in CD8+ T cells. At doses from 0.1 to 3.0 mg/kg, clonal expansion was seen in both CD4+ and CD8+ blood T cells between baseline and week 6. After ivuxolimab, expanded clones were on average more numerous among CD8+ T cells than among CD4+ T cells. Low levels of normalized T-cell clonal expansion were also shown by some nonresponding patients. Antigen specificity was not determined for the clonally expanded peripheral T cells.

Trimming removed 2 bases from V and 2 bases from J; the gene matches leave 4 bases unexplained. Per the germline V gene (reference sequence), MNHEY is the CDR1 and SMNVEV is the CDR2. From the cysteine up to the phenylalanine, the CDR3 has a length of 17 residues. Left in the record is the CDR3 DNA by itself, 51 bases read in frame from the first base. The sample holds one count of this clone. What this receptor recognizes is not known. No base quality information exists; no much larger clone differs at one position. For sequencing of the TCRbeta CDR3 region, genomic DNA was extracted from the sorted cells. The immunoSEQ Assay was used to sequence the TCRbeta CDR3 regions. The immuneACCESS repertoire file appears here via TCRdb, limited to in-frame rearrangements. These files lack a portion of the clones; in checked studies, under half of the deficit traces to unresolved V genes, and the cause of the others is not known. The sample table holds roughly 53,000 clones, of which 80% to 90% were seen once. The biggest ten clones account for less than 60% of the sample.

Patients with a history of autoimmune disease or receiving systemic immunosuppression were excluded from the trial. In every dose cohort, peripheral blood was drawn for TCR sequencing at baseline, cycle 4 day 1, and cycle 7 day 1. Samples were obtained from an open-label, multicenter, first-in-human phase I dose-escalation trial of ivuxolimab. Adults with locally advanced or metastatic melanoma, renal cell carcinoma, hepatocellular carcinoma or head and neck squamous cell carcinoma were enrolled in the trial. Before TCR sequencing, CD4+ T cells and CD8+ T cells were sorted from peripheral blood as separate populations.

The chain joins TRBV27 to TRBJ2-1; 12 of the junction bases match TRBD2. The receptor comes from an adult with an advanced solid tumor such as melanoma, head and neck, liver or kidney cancer. The specimen comprised CD4+ or CD8+ T cells sorted from blood, sampled in a trial of the OX40 agonist ivuxolimab. The DNA sequence is TGTGCCAGCAGTTTAGGGTCTAGCGGGGGGGCCTACAATGAGCAGTTCTTC. It translates to CASSLGSSGGAYNEQFF.